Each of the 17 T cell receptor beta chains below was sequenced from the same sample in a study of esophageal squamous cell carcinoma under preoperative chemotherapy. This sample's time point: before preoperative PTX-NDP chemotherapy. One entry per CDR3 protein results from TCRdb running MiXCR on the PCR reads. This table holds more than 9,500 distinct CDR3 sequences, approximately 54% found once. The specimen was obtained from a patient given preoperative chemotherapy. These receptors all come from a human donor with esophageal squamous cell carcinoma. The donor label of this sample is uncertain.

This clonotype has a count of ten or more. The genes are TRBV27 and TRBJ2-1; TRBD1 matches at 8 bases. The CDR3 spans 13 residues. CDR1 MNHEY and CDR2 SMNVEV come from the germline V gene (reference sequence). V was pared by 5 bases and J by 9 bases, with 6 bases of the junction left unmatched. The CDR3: CASSPRQGSEQFF. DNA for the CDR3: TGTGCCAGCAGTCCCCGACAGGGGAGTGAGCAGTTCTTC.

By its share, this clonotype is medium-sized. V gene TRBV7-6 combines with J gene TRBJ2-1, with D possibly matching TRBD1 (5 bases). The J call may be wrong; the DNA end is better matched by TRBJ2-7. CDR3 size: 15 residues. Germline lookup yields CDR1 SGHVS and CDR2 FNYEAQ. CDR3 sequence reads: CASSSETDSSYEQYF. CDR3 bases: TGTGCCAGCAGCTCAGAGACAGACAGCTCCTACGAGCAGTACTTC.

CDR3 loop: CASSPGRGAKNTQYF. The CDR3 region has the DNA TGTGCCAGCAGCCCGGGGCGGGGTGCCAAAAATACGCAGTACTTC. The chain recombines TRBV6-1 with TRBJ2-4; possibly TRBD2 for D (6 bases). Germline V CDR1 and CDR2: MNHNS, SASEGT. V was clipped by 6 bases and J by 13 bases, with 25 bases between them. The CDR3 is made up of 15 amino acids.

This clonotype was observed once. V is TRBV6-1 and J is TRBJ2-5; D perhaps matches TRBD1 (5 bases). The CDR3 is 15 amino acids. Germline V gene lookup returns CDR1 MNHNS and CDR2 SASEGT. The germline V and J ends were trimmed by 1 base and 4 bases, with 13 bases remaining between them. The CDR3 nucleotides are TGTGCCAGCAGTGAAGGGTTAGGGGCGGCAGAGACCCAGTACTTC. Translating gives CASSEGLGAAETQYF.

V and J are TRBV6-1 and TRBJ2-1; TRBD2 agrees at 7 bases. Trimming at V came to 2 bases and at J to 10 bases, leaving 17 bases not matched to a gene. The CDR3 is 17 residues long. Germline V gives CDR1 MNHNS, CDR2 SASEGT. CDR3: CASSESSGHPLFYEQFF. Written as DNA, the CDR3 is TGTGCCAGCAGTGAATCTAGCGGCCACCCCCTATTCTACGAGCAGTTCTTC.

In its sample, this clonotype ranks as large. CDR3 in DNA: TGTGCCAGCAGCCCCGACAGGGGGCGCCACGAGCAGTTCTTC. It encodes CASSPDRGRHEQFF. This chain links TRBV7-2 with TRBJ2-1, with TRBD1 matching over 10 bases. The junction had 8 bases not matched to a gene; V was cut back by 5 bases and J by 10 bases. The CDR3 runs to 14 residues. Germline V CDR1 and CDR2: SGHTA, FQGNSA.

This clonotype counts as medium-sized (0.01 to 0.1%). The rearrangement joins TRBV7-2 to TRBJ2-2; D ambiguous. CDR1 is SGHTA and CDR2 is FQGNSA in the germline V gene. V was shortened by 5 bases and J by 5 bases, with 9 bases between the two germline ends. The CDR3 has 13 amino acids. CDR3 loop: CASSRGATGELFF. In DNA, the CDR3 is TGTGCCAGCAGCCGCGGTGCGACCGGGGAGCTGTTTTTT.

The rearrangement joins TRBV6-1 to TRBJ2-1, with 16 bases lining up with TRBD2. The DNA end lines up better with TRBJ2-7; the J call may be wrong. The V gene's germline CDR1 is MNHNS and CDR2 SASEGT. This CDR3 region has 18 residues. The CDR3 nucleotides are TGTGCCAGCAGTCGACCGGGACTAGCGGGAGGGCCAGGGTGGGAGCAGTACTTC. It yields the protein CASSRPGLAGGPGWEQYF.

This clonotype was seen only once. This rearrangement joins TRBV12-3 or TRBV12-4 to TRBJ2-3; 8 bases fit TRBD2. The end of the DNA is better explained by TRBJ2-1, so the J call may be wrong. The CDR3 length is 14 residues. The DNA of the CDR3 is TGTGCCAGCAGGGTAGGGCTAGCGGGTGGAGAGCAGTTCTTC. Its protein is CASRVGLAGGEQFF.

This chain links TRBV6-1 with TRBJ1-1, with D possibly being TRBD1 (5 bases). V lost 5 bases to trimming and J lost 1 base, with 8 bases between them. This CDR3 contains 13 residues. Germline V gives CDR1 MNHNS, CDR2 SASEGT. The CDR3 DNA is TGTGCCAGCAGTCCCGGACAGAACACTGAAGCTTTCTTT. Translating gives CASSPGQNTEAFF.

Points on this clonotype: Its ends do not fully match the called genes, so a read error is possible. The CDR3 bases are TGTGCCAGCTTGGGGACTAGCAGAAACAAGCAGTACTTT. It translates to CASLGTSRNKQYF. The chain combines TRBV6-1 with TRBJ2-3; 9 bases are a match to TRBD2. Germline V CDR1 and CDR2: MNHNS, SASEGT. The CDR3 totals 13 residues.

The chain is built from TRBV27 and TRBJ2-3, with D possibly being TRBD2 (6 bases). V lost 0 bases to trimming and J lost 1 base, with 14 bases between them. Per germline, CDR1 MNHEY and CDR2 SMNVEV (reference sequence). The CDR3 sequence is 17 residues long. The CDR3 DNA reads TGTGCCAGCAGTTTATCCGCAGGACTAACCCGCACAGATACGCAGTATTTT. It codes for CASSLSAGLTRTDTQYF.

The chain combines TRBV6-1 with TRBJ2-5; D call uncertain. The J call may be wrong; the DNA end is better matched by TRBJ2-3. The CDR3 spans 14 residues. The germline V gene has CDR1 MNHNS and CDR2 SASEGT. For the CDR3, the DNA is TGTGCCAGCAGCCTTGACACGAATCAAGATACGCAGTATTTT. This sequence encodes CASSLDTNQDTQYF.

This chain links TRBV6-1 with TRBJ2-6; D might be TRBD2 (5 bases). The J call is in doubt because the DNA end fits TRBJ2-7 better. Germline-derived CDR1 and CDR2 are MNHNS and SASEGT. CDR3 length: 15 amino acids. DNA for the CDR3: TGTGCCAGCAGCGAGGAGGTGATAGCAAAAGATATGCAGTACTTC. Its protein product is CASSEEVIAKDMQYF.

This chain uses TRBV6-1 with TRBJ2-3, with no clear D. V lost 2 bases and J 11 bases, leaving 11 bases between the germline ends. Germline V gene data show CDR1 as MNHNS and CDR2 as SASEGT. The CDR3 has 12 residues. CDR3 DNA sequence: TGTGCCAGCAGTGAATTGTCGCCATTGCAGTATTTT. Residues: CASSELSPLQYF.

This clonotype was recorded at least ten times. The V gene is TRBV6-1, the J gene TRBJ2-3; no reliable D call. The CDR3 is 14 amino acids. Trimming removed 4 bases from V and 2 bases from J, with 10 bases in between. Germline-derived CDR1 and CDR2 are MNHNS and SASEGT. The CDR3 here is CASSVGGFTDTQYF. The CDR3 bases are TGTGCCAGCAGTGTGGGCGGTTTCACAGATACGCAGTATTTT.

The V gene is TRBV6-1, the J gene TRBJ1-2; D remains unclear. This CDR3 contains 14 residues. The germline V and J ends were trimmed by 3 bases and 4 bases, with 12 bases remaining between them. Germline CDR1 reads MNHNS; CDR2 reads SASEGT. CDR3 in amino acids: CASSENPESYGYTF. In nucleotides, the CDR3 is TGTGCCAGCAGTGAGAACCCGGAAAGCTATGGCTACACCTTC.